This is a list of T cell receptor beta chains from one sample in a study of metastatic and nonmetastatic thyroid tumors. TCRdb reprocessed the PCR reads using MiXCR. The sample carries roughly 15,000 clones, 25% to 30% recorded once. Sequenced: tumor tissue. The source of these receptors is a male donor with papillary thyroid cancer or a benign thyroid nodule (not recorded which). Some clones in this sample may be carry-over from other donors' samples. Both conserved end residues are part of each CDR3. Fields, in order: V gene, clone size, J gene, D gene, CDR3 protein, CDR3 DNA. A D gene is named only where the DNA matches it firmly. Some rows mark clone size as missing; the rest say once, few, many or name a class of expanded clone.

v_call: TRBV5-5
clone_size: -
j_call: TRBJ2-2
d_call: -
cdr3_aa: CASSNRGGQNTGELFF
cdr3_nt: TGTGCCAGCAGCAACAGGGGGGGCCAGAACACCGGGGAGCTGTTTTTT

v_call: TRBV30
clone_size: few
j_call: TRBJ1-1
d_call: -
cdr3_aa: CAWDKGVVAFF
cdr3_nt: TGTGCCTGGGACAAGGGGGTGGTTGCTTTCTTT

v_call: TRBV6-2/TRBV6-3
clone_size: -
j_call: TRBJ2-3
d_call: TRBD2
cdr3_aa: CASSQYRTSGTTDTQYF
cdr3_nt: TGTGCCAGCAGTCAATATCGGACTAGCGGAACCACAGATACGCAGTATTTT

v_call: TRBV6-9
clone_size: many
j_call: TRBJ1-2
d_call: -
cdr3_aa: CANYGYTF
cdr3_nt: TGTGCTAACTATGGCTACACCTTC

v_call: TRBV5-1
clone_size: -
j_call: TRBJ1-1
d_call: TRBD1
cdr3_aa: CASSLRGQDEAFF
cdr3_nt: TGCGCCAGCAGCTTAAGGGGGCAGGATGAAGCTTTCTTT

v_call: TRBV30
clone_size: -
j_call: TRBJ1-3
d_call: -
cdr3_aa: CAWSSGLGNTIYF
cdr3_nt: TGTGCCTGGAGTTCGGGACTGGGAAACACCATATATTTT

v_call: TRBV5-1
clone_size: many
j_call: TRBJ2-2
d_call: TRBD2
cdr3_aa: CASSLGAGAGELFF
cdr3_nt: TGCGCCAGCAGCTTGGGAGCGGGAGCTGGGGAGCTGTTTTTT

v_call: TRBV6-1
clone_size: few
j_call: TRBJ1-2
d_call: -
cdr3_aa: CASSEAGYGYTF
cdr3_nt: TGTGCCAGCAGTGAAGCGGGCTATGGCTACACCTTC

v_call: TRBV28
clone_size: -
j_call: TRBJ2-5
d_call: -
cdr3_aa: CASRVGGVETQYF
cdr3_nt: TGTGCCAGCAGAGTAGGGGGAGTAGAGACCCAGTACTTC

v_call: TRBV20-1
clone_size: -
j_call: TRBJ2-1
d_call: TRBD2
cdr3_aa: CSASDWTSGRNNEQFF
cdr3_nt: TGCAGTGCTAGCGATTGGACTAGTGGGAGAAACAATGAGCAGTTCTTC

v_call: TRBV30
clone_size: -
j_call: TRBJ1-2
d_call: -
cdr3_aa: CAWSVIGLGGYTF
cdr3_nt: TGTGCCTGGAGTGTGATTGGTCTAGGAGGCTACACCTTC

v_call: TRBV5-6
clone_size: medium-sized
j_call: TRBJ2-1
d_call: -
cdr3_aa: CASSLYGGYNEQFF
cdr3_nt: TGTGCCAGCAGCCTGTATGGAGGGTACAATGAGCAGTTCTTC

v_call: TRBV6-5
clone_size: few
j_call: TRBJ2-1
d_call: TRBD1
cdr3_aa: CASSYSGTGSYNEQFF
cdr3_nt: TGTGCCAGCAGTTATTCCGGGACAGGAAGCTACAATGAGCAGTTCTTC

v_call: TRBV30
clone_size: -
j_call: TRBJ2-7
d_call: TRBD2
cdr3_aa: CAWSPGTSGAPYEQYF
cdr3_nt: TGTGCCTGGAGTCCCGGGACTAGCGGGGCACCCTACGAGCAGTACTTC

v_call: TRBV4-1
clone_size: few
j_call: TRBJ1-5
d_call: -
cdr3_aa: CASSQVPGSNQPQHF
cdr3_nt: TGCGCCAGCAGCCAAGTCCCAGGGAGCAATCAGCCCCAGCATTTT

v_call: TRBV7-9
clone_size: medium-sized
j_call: TRBJ2-5
d_call: -
cdr3_aa: CASSLTLGMETQYF
cdr3_nt: TGTGCCAGCAGCTTAACACTAGGCATGGAGACCCAGTACTTC

v_call: TRBV19
clone_size: -
j_call: TRBJ1-5
d_call: TRBD1
cdr3_aa: CASNPDRGGQPQHF
cdr3_nt: TGTGCCAGTAACCCGGACAGGGGCGGTCAGCCCCAGCATTTT

v_call: TRBV7-9
clone_size: many
j_call: TRBJ2-1
d_call: -
cdr3_aa: CASSSPPPRPYNEQFF
cdr3_nt: TGTGCCAGCAGCTCCCCCCCCCCCAGGCCATACAATGAGCAGTTCTTC

v_call: TRBV10-2
clone_size: many
j_call: TRBJ1-5
d_call: TRBD1
cdr3_aa: CASRTQGRNQPQHF
cdr3_nt: TGCGCCAGCAGGACACAGGGGCGGAATCAGCCCCAGCATTTT

v_call: TRBV20-1
clone_size: medium-sized
j_call: TRBJ2-7
d_call: -
cdr3_aa: CSASQVGFSGARNFYEQYF
cdr3_nt: TGCAGTGCTAGTCAGGTGGGGTTTTCGGGGGCGCGGAATTTCTACGAGCAGTACTTC

v_call: TRBV19
clone_size: few
j_call: TRBJ2-7
d_call: -
cdr3_aa: CASSGQPHSEQYF
cdr3_nt: TGTGCCAGTAGTGGACAACCGCACTCCGAGCAGTACTTC

v_call: TRBV13
clone_size: -
j_call: TRBJ1-4
d_call: TRBD1
cdr3_aa: CASSTRQGRGDEKLFF
cdr3_nt: TGTGCCAGCAGCACCAGACAGGGGAGGGGTGATGAAAAACTGTTTTTT

v_call: TRBV12-3/TRBV12-4
clone_size: -
j_call: TRBJ2-7
d_call: -
cdr3_aa: CASRKDGSYEQYF
cdr3_nt: TGTGCCAGCAGAAAGGACGGGTCCTACGAGCAGTACTTC

v_call: TRBV27
clone_size: few
j_call: TRBJ2-1
d_call: TRBD2
cdr3_aa: CASSLRTSVGNEQFF
cdr3_nt: TGTGCCAGCAGTTTAAGGACTAGCGTCGGCAATGAGCAGTTCTTC

v_call: TRBV6-1
clone_size: -
j_call: TRBJ2-7
d_call: TRBD1
cdr3_aa: CASSERVGTGGVEQYF
cdr3_nt: TGTGCCAGCAGTGAAAGAGTCGGGACAGGGGGCGTCGAGCAGTACTTC

v_call: TRBV16
clone_size: many
j_call: TRBJ1-1
d_call: -
cdr3_aa: CASSLFWSTTEAFF
cdr3_nt: TGTGCCAGCAGCCTTTTCTGGTCGACCACTGAAGCTTTCTTT

v_call: TRBV20-1
clone_size: -
j_call: TRBJ1-4
d_call: -
cdr3_aa: CSARGGVDEKLFF
cdr3_nt: TGCAGTGCTAGAGGGGGGGTGGACGAAAAACTGTTTTTT

v_call: TRBV6-1
clone_size: many
j_call: TRBJ1-2
d_call: -
cdr3_aa: CASSEGSHYCYTF
cdr3_nt: TGTGCCAGCAGTGAAGGCAGTCACTATTGCTACACCTTC

v_call: TRBV29-1
clone_size: few
j_call: TRBJ1-2
d_call: TRBD1
cdr3_aa: CSAATGQYGYTF
cdr3_nt: TGCAGCGCAGCGACAGGGCAATATGGCTACACCTTC

v_call: TRBV12-3/TRBV12-4
clone_size: few
j_call: TRBJ2-1
d_call: -
cdr3_aa: CASSLWGGPSTHEQFF
cdr3_nt: TGTGCCAGCAGTTTGTGGGGAGGTCCTTCTACTCATGAGCAGTTCTTC

v_call: TRBV6-1
clone_size: few
j_call: TRBJ2-7
d_call: -
cdr3_aa: CASSPGPSIYEQYF
cdr3_nt: TGTGCCAGCAGTCCGGGACCGTCCATCTACGAGCAGTACTTC

v_call: TRBV20-1
clone_size: -
j_call: TRBJ2-1
d_call: -
cdr3_aa: CSAPTSFNEQFF
cdr3_nt: TGCAGTGCTCCCACTAGCTTCAATGAGCAGTTCTTC

v_call: TRBV5-1
clone_size: -
j_call: TRBJ2-6
d_call: -
cdr3_aa: CASSPSLSGANVLTF
cdr3_nt: TGCGCCAGCAGCCCAAGTCTCTCTGGGGCCAACGTCCTGACTTTC

v_call: TRBV2
clone_size: few
j_call: TRBJ1-1
d_call: -
cdr3_aa: CASSQGENTEAFF
cdr3_nt: TGTGCCAGCAGTCAAGGGGAGAACACTGAAGCTTTCTTT

v_call: TRBV7-9
clone_size: many
j_call: TRBJ1-6
d_call: -
cdr3_aa: CASSLLQGSYNSPLHF
cdr3_nt: TGTGCCAGCAGCTTACTCCAGGGATCCTATAATTCACCCCTCCACTTT

v_call: TRBV6-2/TRBV6-3
clone_size: -
j_call: TRBJ2-1
d_call: TRBD2
cdr3_aa: CASSYSLLAGVVNEQFF
cdr3_nt: TGTGCCAGCAGTTATAGTCTCCTAGCGGGAGTTGTAAATGAGCAGTTCTTC

v_call: TRBV11-2
clone_size: many
j_call: TRBJ2-5
d_call: -
cdr3_aa: CASSSQGLKTQYF
cdr3_nt: TGTGCCAGCAGCTCGCAAGGGCTAAAGACCCAGTACTTC

v_call: TRBV20-1
clone_size: -
j_call: TRBJ2-7
d_call: TRBD1
cdr3_aa: CSAIPDRVLREQYF
cdr3_nt: TGCAGTGCTATACCCGACAGGGTCCTTAGGGAGCAGTACTTC

v_call: TRBV24-1
clone_size: few
j_call: TRBJ2-3
d_call: TRBD2
cdr3_aa: CATSGGGITDTQYF
cdr3_nt: TGTGCCACCAGTGGGGGAGGGATAACAGATACGCAGTATTTT

v_call: TRBV6-1
clone_size: few
j_call: TRBJ1-3
d_call: TRBD1
cdr3_aa: CASSVLGQGQGSGNTIYF
cdr3_nt: TGTGCCAGCAGTGTTCTGGGACAGGGTCAAGGGAGTGGAAACACCATATATTTT

v_call: TRBV6-2/TRBV6-3
clone_size: medium-sized
j_call: TRBJ1-5
d_call: -
cdr3_aa: CASSYSVPQGQPQHF
cdr3_nt: TGTGCCAGCAGTTACTCAGTCCCTCAAGGGCAGCCCCAGCATTTT

v_call: TRBV6-1
clone_size: few
j_call: TRBJ2-1
d_call: -
cdr3_aa: CASSPLGQGHNEQFF
cdr3_nt: TGTGCCAGCAGCCCCTTAGGACAAGGACACAATGAGCAGTTCTTC

v_call: TRBV20-1
clone_size: medium-sized
j_call: TRBJ2-1
d_call: TRBD1
cdr3_aa: CSSISGQGGEQFF
cdr3_nt: TGCAGTTCCATATCGGGACAGGGCGGTGAGCAGTTCTTC

v_call: TRBV2
clone_size: -
j_call: TRBJ2-7
d_call: -
cdr3_aa: CASSPYGYEQYF
cdr3_nt: TGTGCCAGCAGCCCATACGGGTACGAGCAGTACTTC

v_call: TRBV5-1
clone_size: few
j_call: TRBJ2-2
d_call: TRBD1
cdr3_aa: CASSIEGNRGETGELFF
cdr3_nt: TGCGCCAGCAGCATAGAAGGAAACAGGGGAGAGACCGGGGAGCTGTTTTTT

v_call: TRBV12-3/TRBV12-4
clone_size: -
j_call: TRBJ2-7
d_call: TRBD2
cdr3_aa: CASSFPGGQPVF
cdr3_nt: TGTGCCAGCAGTTTTCCGGGGGGGCAGCCGGTCTTC

v_call: TRBV28
clone_size: many
j_call: TRBJ2-1
d_call: -
cdr3_aa: CASSRYNEQFF
cdr3_nt: TGTGCCAGCAGTAGATACAATGAGCAGTTCTTC